This T cell receptor (beta chain) was observed in a study of blood T cell repertoires in COVID-19 (dated by TCRdb to the early 2020s). For the study in its entirety: Samples from collaborators originated in the United States, Italy and Spain and spanned both the acute and convalescent phases of COVID-19. The prospective study material was composed of cDNA or gDNA derived from T cells, B-cell-depleted T cells, or PBMCs. Deeply sampled blood TCRbeta repertoires from subjects exposed to, actively infected with, or recovered from COVID-19 were included in the dataset. The repertoires were released in a freely available public database intended as a resource for research on the immune response to SARS-CoV-2. The samples were drawn from the first 160 participants of the ongoing ImmuneRACE study and from 1,254 subjects provided by 6 global collaborators. Nearly every sample came with metadata listing a de-identified subject ID, COVID-19 status, age in years and sex. Where available, HLA class I and class II types were taken from metadata supplied by the sample provider and were not determined by assay-based typing. Study-wide conclusions, independent of this receptor: Clinical and demographic metadata were provided uncurated, with the amount varying by source and participant.

TCRbeta CDR3 regions were amplified from genomic DNA using the immunoSEQ Assay, a bias-controlled multiplex PCR. The authors processed their data as follows. The number of nucleated cells in each sample was estimated by amplification of reference gene primers within the assay. To quantify the absolute abundance of each unique TCRbeta CDR3 rearrangement, sequence reads were collapsed and filtered. For each sample, productive Simpson clonality was calculated by taking the square root of Simpson's diversity index across productive rearrangements. TCRdb provides this immuneACCESS table in a form limited to in-frame rearrangements. Some clones are lacking; in checked studies, under half of them reflect an unresolved V gene, and why the rest are absent is not known. That table is the source of V, J and clone size, and D and trimming were worked out from the DNA. The sample table holds about 140,000 clones, of which around 79% were seen once. The top ten constitute 2.5% to 3.5% of the sample.

In regard to this clone: This clone's antigen is unknown. Within one base of it there is no much larger clone, and no base qualities were kept.

Enrolling through a virtual design, the prospective study's participants ranged in age from roughly 18 to 95 years and lived across 20 to 25 United States geographic areas. In the prospective study, cohorts were assigned on the basis of participant-reported clinical history obtained from a screening survey and a study questionnaire. For ImmuneRACE Cohort 3, a participant was defined as recovered based on two consecutive negative NP/OP PCR tests, clearance by a healthcare professional, or resolution of symptoms. Each participant in the prospective study had whole blood, serum and a nasopharyngeal or oropharyngeal swab collected by mobile phlebotomists. Additional blood draws and questionnaires over an approximately 2-month period could optionally be provided by prospective study participants. Before DNA extraction, prospective study blood samples were shipped either frozen or at room temperature.

Input material: PBMCs or T cells enriched from blood (not recorded which). This receptor was identified in a woman aged 50 to 65 who had recovered from COVID-19.

The CDR3 protein sequence reads: CASSSRLAGNRGGNEQFF. The DNA sequence is given as TGTGCCAGCAGCTCACGACTAGCGGGGAACCGGGGTGGCAATGAGCAGTTCTTC. Recombination connected TRBV7-3 to TRBJ2-1; 11 bases in between match TRBD2. The CDR3 contains 18 residues, cysteine and phenylalanine counted. CDR3 DNA is the only sequence kept; it has 54 bases, read in frame from the first base. For this chain, trimming is 4 bases at the V end and 6 bases at the J end, and the number of junction bases without a gene match is 14. CDR1 and CDR2, looked up from the germline V gene, are SGHTA and FQGTGA. Where the CDR3 stops, the reference TRBV7-3 and TRBJ2-1 genes take over; the full variable domain is GAGVSQTPSNKVTEKGKYVELRCDPISGHTALYWYRQSLGQGPEFLIYFQGTGAADDSGLPNDRFFAVRPEGSVSTLKIQRTERGDSAVYLCASSSRLAGNRGGNEQFFGPGTRLTVL.